These 27 T cell receptor beta chains came from one sample sequenced in a study of T cell changes during pregnancy in multiple sclerosis. Profiled with immunoSEQ multiplex PCR; TCRdb holds only in-frame clones, not every one. The data show tens of thousands of clones, roughly 91% seen once. Sequencing used CD4+ T cells from peripheral blood mononuclear cells, obtained after pregnancy. The receptors come from a female donor in good health, enrolled as a control in a pregnancy study.

The chain is built from TRBV27 and TRBJ1-4, with 9 bases fitting TRBD1. CDR3 size: 15 residues. Trimming at V came to 5 bases and at J to 5 bases, leaving 6 bases not matched to a gene. The V gene's germline CDR1 is MNHEY and CDR2 SMNVEV (reference sequence). The CDR3 coding sequence is TGTGCCAGCAGTCCCGGACAGGGGTACAATGAAAAACTGTTTTTT. Amino acid sequence: CASSPGQGYNEKLFF.

The sample holds many counts of this clone. The chain is built from TRBV19 and TRBJ1-4, with D perhaps matching TRBD1 (6 bases). Per the germline V gene, CDR1 is LNHDA and CDR2 is SQIVND (reference sequence). Trimming cost V 10 bases and J 8 bases, with 17 bases left between them. The CDR3 sequence is 13 residues long. The CDR3 sequence: CATRPLQGEKLFF. In DNA, the CDR3 is TGTGCCACCCGTCCCCTACAGGGCGAAAAACTGTTTTTT.

The V and J genes are TRBV5-1 and TRBJ2-7; perhaps TRBD1 as D (6 bases). This CDR3 contains 14 residues. Germline values: CDR1 SGHRS, CDR2 YFSETQ. V gave up 4 bases and J gave up 7 bases, with 18 bases separating them. The DNA for the CDR3 is TGCGCCAGCAGCCTTCGACAGGATGGCCATGAGCAGTACTTC. Translating gives CASSLRQDGHEQYF.

This chain joins TRBV5-6 and TRBJ2-7; D gene uncertain. The CDR3 has 17 amino acids. The germline CDR1 and CDR2 sequences are SGHDT and YYEEEE. V lost 0 bases to trimming and J lost 3 bases, with 19 bases between them. DNA for the CDR3: TGTGCCAGCAGCTTGGTCGGGTTGCGGCCGAAGGACTACGAGCAGTACTTC. This gives the protein CASSLVGLRPKDYEQYF.

The V and J genes are TRBV7-9 and TRBJ1-3; D gene ambiguous. The CDR3 extends over 16 amino acids. Germline CDR1 SEHNR, CDR2 FQNEAQ (reference sequence). V gave up 0 bases and J gave up 0 bases, with 9 bases separating them. CDR3 protein: CASSLALRSSGNTIYF. The CDR3 nucleotides read TGTGCCAGCAGCTTAGCGCTTCGGAGCTCTGGAAACACCATATATTTT.

The V and J genes are TRBV7-6 and TRBJ2-5, with TRBD2 matching over 8 bases. CDR1 and CDR2 from the germline V gene are SGHVS and FNYEAQ. With V trimmed by 5 bases and J by 7 bases, 18 bases remained unmatched. This CDR3 comprises 17 residues. The chain's CDR3 is CASSPVIAGPLSRTQYF. The CDR3 nucleotides read TGTGCCAGCAGCCCGGTTATAGCGGGGCCGTTAAGTCGGACCCAGTACTTC.

The chain links TRBV7-6 to TRBJ2-2, with D uncertain. Germline CDR1 and CDR2: SGHVS and FNYEAQ. Trimming removed 0 bases at V and 8 bases at J, with 4 bases between. CDR3 length: 12 amino acids. The CDR3 DNA is TGTGCCAGCAGCTTAGCGCAGGGGGAGCTGTTTTTT. Protein product: CASSLAQGELFF.

The V call is TRBV28, the J call TRBJ2-1, with TRBD2 matching 8 bases. The junction had 10 bases not matched to a gene; V was cut back by 5 bases and J by 16 bases. The CDR3 runs 12 residues. Germline V gene lookup returns CDR1 MDHEN and CDR2 SYDVKM. CDR3 sequence reads: CASSPQRERGFF. The DNA of the CDR3 is TGTGCCAGCAGTCCTCAGCGGGAGAGGGGCTTCTTC. The full variable domain, with the rest looked up from reference TRBV28 and TRBJ2-1, is DVKVTQSSRYLVKRTGEKVFLECVQDMDHENMFWYRQDPGLGLRLIYFSYDVKMKEKGDIPEGYSVSREKKERFSLILESASTNQTSMYLCASSPQRERGFFGPGTRLTVL.

This chain uses TRBV5-4 with TRBJ2-1; TRBD2 aligns across 7 bases. The germline V gene encodes CDR1 SGHNT and CDR2 YYREEE (reference sequence). V trimming: 0 bases; J trimming: 3 bases; junction bases outside the gene matches: 12. CDR3 size: 18 residues. The CDR3 coding sequence is TGTGCCAGCAGCTTGGCGGGGGGAATGTTGATGAACTACAATGAGCAGTTCTTC. It encodes CASSLAGGMLMNYNEQFF.

V usage is TRBV5-8 and J usage is TRBJ2-1, with 7 bases matching TRBD1. This CDR3 has 15 residues. V lost 1 base and J lost 9; bases outside the gene matches: 10. CDR1 is SGHTS and CDR2 is YDEGEE in the germline V gene. CDR3 loop: CASSLTVRGRGEQFF. DNA of the CDR3: TGTGCCAGCAGCTTGACAGTCAGGGGGAGAGGTGAGCAGTTCTTC.

The V and J genes are TRBV30 and TRBJ2-1; no clear D gene. V was cut by 3 bases and J by 9 bases, with 15 bases left in between. This CDR3 has 13 residues. Germline V lookup: CDR1 GTSNPN, CDR2 SVGIG (reference sequence). This CDR3 reads CAWRPTFIIEQFF. The CDR3 DNA reads TGTGCCTGGAGGCCTACCTTTATAATTGAGCAGTTCTTC. The variable domain in full, completed from reference TRBV30 and TRBJ2-1, reads SQTIHQWPATLVQPVGSPLSLECTVEGTSNPNLYWYRQAAGRGLQLLFYSVGIGQISSEVPQNLSASRPQDRQFILSSKKLLLSDSGFYLCAWRPTFIIEQFFGPGTRLTVL.

The chain employs TRBV19 and TRBJ2-7; 9 bases align to TRBD2. The germline V gene has CDR1 LNHDA and CDR2 SQIVND (reference sequence). The V gene end was trimmed by 5 bases and the J gene end by 5 bases; junction bases not matched to a gene: 7. CDR3 length equals 14 residues. The CDR3 protein is CASSVGLAIDEQYF. The DNA of the CDR3 is TGTGCCAGTAGTGTAGGACTAGCGATCGACGAGCAGTACTTC.

In this sample, this clone turned up a few times. CDR3 in amino acids: CASSEGGVTTAFF. Written as DNA, the CDR3 is TGTGCCAGCAGTGAAGGAGGTGTGACGACAGCTTTCTTT. The genes are TRBV2 and TRBJ1-1; D is undetermined. The CDR3 consists of 13 residues. Germline assignment: CDR1 SNHLY and CDR2 FYNNEI. Trimming removed 1 base from V and 10 bases from J, with 13 bases in between.

The rearrangement uses TRBV23-1 and TRBJ2-7; TRBD2 agrees at 8 bases. TRBV23-1 is placed among ORFs of uncertain function. J was trimmed by 1 base and V by 2 bases; bases with no gene match: 1. The CDR3 consists of 14 residues. Here the CDR3 DNA reads TGCGCCAGCAGTCAACGGGAGGGATCCTACGAGCAGTACTTC. Amino acid sequence: CASSQREGSYEQYF.

Comment on this clone: Other nucleotide sequences from this sample produce the same CDR3. The rearrangement links TRBV5-1 to TRBJ2-5; TRBD1 matches 9 bases. Unmatched junction bases numbered 8, after V lost 1 base and J lost 1 base. CDR3 length equals 17 residues. Per the germline V gene, CDR1 is SGHRS and CDR2 is YFSETQ. CDR3 protein: CASSLLSPGQGQETQYF. The CDR3 DNA is TGCGCCAGCAGCTTGCTAAGTCCGGGACAGGGCCAAGAGACCCAGTACTTC.

The chain links TRBV11-3 to TRBJ2-5; 12 bases are shared with TRBD2. From germline, CDR1 is SGHNT and CDR2 YENEEA. The CDR3 is 14 amino acids. Trimming at V came to 5 bases and at J to 4 bases, leaving 2 bases not matched to a gene. CDR3 residues: CASSETSGGETQYF. CDR3 bases: TGTGCCAGCAGCGAGACTAGCGGGGGAGAGACCCAGTACTTC.

The V call is TRBV29-1, the J call TRBJ2-5; D perhaps matches TRBD2 (6 bases). The CDR3 covers 13 residues. V was pared by 4 bases and J by 4 bases, with 13 bases between. Looked up from germline, CDR1 is SQVTM and CDR2 is ANQGSEA. This CDR3 reads CSVGLAQGETQYF. DNA of the CDR3: TGCAGCGTTGGGCTAGCGCAGGGAGAGACCCAGTACTTC.

V gene TRBV28 combines with J gene TRBJ1-5, with D unresolved. Trimming took off 3 bases at V and 5 bases at J, with 17 bases between the two ends. The CDR3 has 16 residues. Germline V gene lookup returns CDR1 MDHEN and CDR2 SYDVKM. CDR3 loop: CASSFSPTGSDQPQHF. The DNA for the CDR3 is TGTGCCAGCAGTTTTTCCCCAACCGGCAGCGATCAGCCCCAGCATTTT.

The chain joins TRBV18 to TRBJ2-7; the match to TRBD1 covers 11 bases. With V trimmed by 6 bases and J by 6 bases, 7 bases remained unmatched. Germline lookup yields CDR1 KGHSH and CDR2 LQKENI. The CDR3 is made up of 14 amino acids. DNA for the CDR3: TGTGCCAGCTCGCTGGGGACAGGGGGTGCCGAGCAGTACTTC. This sequence encodes CASSLGTGGAEQYF. The full variable domain, with the rest looked up from reference TRBV18 and TRBJ2-7, is NAGVMQNPRHLVRRRGQEARLRCSPMKGHSHVYWYRQLPEEGLKFMVYLQKENIIDESGMPKERFSAEFPKEGPSILRIQQVVRGDSAAYFCASSLGTGGAEQYFGPGTRLTVT.

The genes are TRBV4-1 and TRBJ2-1; a possible D gene is TRBD1 (5 bases). Germline-derived CDR1 and CDR2 are MGHRA and YSYEKL. Trimming cost V 3 bases and J 1 base, with 16 bases left between them. This CDR3 has 17 amino acids. The CDR3 loop is CASSHEPSGFSYNEQFF. The CDR3 nucleotides read TGCGCCAGCAGCCATGAACCATCAGGGTTTTCCTACAATGAGCAGTTCTTC.

This chain links TRBV5-5 with TRBJ1-5; 7 nucleotides align to TRBD1. Trimming removed 1 base from V and 3 bases from J; junction bases left unmatched: 7. Germline V gives CDR1 SGHKS, CDR2 YYEKEE (reference sequence). The CDR3 has 16 residues. The DNA of the CDR3 is TGTGCCAGCAGCTTGACGACAGGGACTGACAATCAGCCCCAGCATTTT. This translates into CASSLTTGTDNQPQHF.

CDR3 coding DNA: TGTGCCAGCAGCTTAGCACGACTGCAGAACACTGAAGCTTTCTTT. Its protein product is CASSLARLQNTEAFF. This sequence joins TRBV7-2 and TRBJ1-1; D is ambiguous. Per germline, CDR1 SGHTA and CDR2 FQGNSA. V was trimmed by 0 bases and J by 1 base, leaving 9 bases between them. The CDR3 totals 15 residues.

The chain employs TRBV30 and TRBJ1-1; D is unresolved. In germline, CDR1 is GTSNPN, CDR2 SVGIG (reference sequence). The CDR3 is 13 residues long. Trimming removed 5 bases at V and 6 bases at J, with 16 bases between. Written as DNA, the CDR3 is TGTGCCTGGGGTAGAGGGCCTCAGTCTGAAGCTTTCTTT. It specifies CAWGRGPQSEAFF.

The chain recombines TRBV6-6 with TRBJ2-7; TRBD2 matches 8 bases. Germline V CDR1 and CDR2: MNHNY, SVGAGI (reference sequence). V lost 6 bases, J lost 5 bases, and 0 bases stayed unmatched. This CDR3 is 11 amino acids long. As DNA, the CDR3 is TGTGCCAGCAGGACTAGCGACGAGCAGTACTTC. This encodes CASRTSDEQYF.

The chain has TRBV7-2 and TRBJ2-7, with D possibly being TRBD1 (6 bases). Germline CDR1 reads SGHTA; CDR2 reads FQGNSA. This CDR3 region has 15 residues. The V and J ends lost 4 bases and 6 bases respectively, with 19 bases between them. The CDR3 region is CASSSTAAQGSEQYF. Written as DNA, the CDR3 is TGTGCCAGCAGCTCCACCGCAGCGCAGGGGTCCGAGCAGTACTTC.

V and J are TRBV5-1 and TRBJ2-2, with D perhaps TRBD2 (7 bases). V gave up 0 bases and J gave up 7 bases, with 10 bases separating them. Germline V gene lookup returns CDR1 SGHRS and CDR2 YFSETQ. The CDR3 has 14 amino acids. Here the CDR3 reads CASSLDREGGELFF. Written as DNA, the CDR3 is TGCGCCAGCAGCTTGGACAGGGAGGGCGGGGAGCTGTTTTTT.

The chain links TRBV9 to TRBJ2-6; D is uncertain. Germline V gene data show CDR1 as SGDLS and CDR2 as YYNGEE. The V and J ends lost 7 bases and 2 bases respectively, with 7 bases between them. The CDR3 is made up of 13 amino acids. CDR3 sequence: CASSQTGANVLTF. CDR3 nucleotide sequence: TGTGCCAGCTCGCAGACTGGGGCCAACGTCCTGACTTTC.